Shown below are 14 T cell receptor beta chains from a single sample sequenced in a study of shared clonotypes between healthy human individuals. The table came from immunoSEQ multiplex PCR; TCRdb's copy has only in-frame clones and leaves some out. The table has some 2,000,000 clones, 90% to 95% seen once. Sequencing was done on a sample of naive CD4+ T cells sorted from blood. Subset in this sample: CD45RA+ positively selected. The receptors stem from a young man in good health.

The chain couples TRBV6-1 to TRBJ2-7; 7 bases align to TRBD2. The germline V gene encodes CDR1 MNHNS and CDR2 SASEGT. The CDR3 consists of 14 residues. Unmatched junction bases numbered 13, after V lost 2 bases and J lost 12 bases. The CDR3 bases are TGTGCCAGCAGTGAAAGATTGGCGGGGGTTAACGGGTACTTC. As protein: CASSERLAGVNGYF.

The chain combines TRBV6-5 with TRBJ2-3; no firm D call. From germline, CDR1 is MNHEY and CDR2 SVGAGI. This CDR3 region has 13 residues. Trimming took off 8 bases at V and 2 bases at J, with 11 bases between the two ends. The CDR3 nucleotides read TGTGCCAGCCATGGGCCTGTCACAGATACGCAGTATTTT. This codes for CASHGPVTDTQYF.

The chain combines TRBV5-1 with TRBJ1-1, with no clear D. The CDR3 length is 13 residues. CDR1 and CDR2 (germline): SGHRS, YFSETQ. Trimming removed 5 bases from V and 0 bases from J, with 8 bases in between. This CDR3 is CASRDTLNTEAFF. The CDR3 coding sequence is TGCGCCAGCAGAGACACACTGAACACTGAAGCTTTCTTT.

This clone was counted once. The chain uses TRBV10-3 and TRBJ2-1, with 15 bases matching TRBD2. Germline V gene lookup returns CDR1 ENHRY and CDR2 SYGVKD. V lost 4 bases, J lost 0 bases, and 13 bases stayed unmatched. This CDR3 comprises 21 residues. CDR3 sequence reads: CAISGDQGGTSGRSSYNEQFF. The CDR3, as DNA: TGTGCCATCAGTGGGGATCAGGGCGGGACTAGCGGGAGGAGCTCCTACAATGAGCAGTTCTTC.

The chain recombines TRBV28 with TRBJ2-5, with D hard to call. Germline-derived CDR1 and CDR2 are MDHEN and SYDVKM. Trimming stripped 6 bases from V and 4 bases from J, with 15 bases between. This CDR3 region has 14 residues. The CDR3 region is CASSPGGKGETQYF. The CDR3 DNA follows: TGTGCCAGCAGCCCGGGTGGAAAGGGAGAGACCCAGTACTTC.

CDR3 loop: CARSLEKGDGTDTQYF. As DNA, the CDR3 is TGTGCCAGAAGCTTGGAAAAGGGAGATGGGACAGATACGCAGTATTTT. V gene TRBV5-3 combines with J gene TRBJ2-3; weak D call: TRBD2 (5 bases). TRBV5-3 carries the ORF label, with uncertain function. The CDR3 covers 16 residues. Trimming pared 0 bases from V and 3 bases from J, leaving 14 bases between.

V usage is TRBV5-4 and J usage is TRBJ2-3; 8 positions match TRBD2. The germline V gene encodes CDR1 SGHNT and CDR2 YYREEE (reference sequence). V was clipped by 4 bases and J by 2 bases; unmatched bases: 9. The CDR3 contains 16 residues. CDR3 sequence (DNA): TGTGCCAGCAGCACCGGGGGGGGCAGAGACACAGATACGCAGTATTTT. It encodes CASSTGGGRDTDTQYF.

The chain couples TRBV4-1 to TRBJ2-2; TRBD2 matches at 8 bases. Trimming took 0 bases from V and 5 from J; bases not matched to a gene: 8. The CDR3 sequence is 17 residues long. Germline assignment: CDR1 MGHRA and CDR2 YSYEKL. The CDR3 here is CASSQERGAPRTGELFF. The CDR3 nucleotides read TGCGCCAGCAGCCAAGAGCGGGGGGCCCCGCGTACCGGGGAGCTGTTTTTT.

This chain connects TRBV29-1 to TRBJ2-5; D ambiguous. Germline V gene data show CDR1 as SQVTM and CDR2 as ANQGSEA. The CDR3 contains 12 residues. V dropped 4 bases and J dropped 5 bases, with 11 bases sitting between them. This chain's CDR3 is CSVVSGAETQYF. The CDR3 coding sequence is TGCAGCGTTGTATCCGGTGCGGAGACCCAGTACTTC.

The genes are TRBV30 and TRBJ1-2; 8 bases fit TRBD1. With 7 bases clipped from V and 0 bases from J, the junction kept 16 bases outside the gene matches. Germline V gene sequence: CDR1 GTSNPN, CDR2 SVGIG (reference sequence). The CDR3 is 17 residues long. The DNA of the CDR3 is TGTGCCTCATACACCGGACAGGGCCCTTTCGCTAACTATGGCTACACCTTC. This encodes CASYTGQGPFANYGYTF.

The CDR3 DNA is TGTGCCAGCAGTTACTCGATGGGGGGGACCTACAATGAGCAGTTCTTC. Translating gives CASSYSMGGTYNEQFF. J is TRBJ2-1 and V is TRBV6-5; 7 bases agree with TRBD2. The CDR3 sequence is 16 residues long. Germline CDR1 MNHEY, CDR2 SVGAGI. With V trimmed by 0 bases and J by 2 bases, 4 bases remained unmatched.

As to this clone: One base away lies a much larger clone, so this may be a sequencing read error. The chain carries TRBV14 and TRBJ1-1; weak D call: TRBD1 (6 bases). The germline V gene has CDR1 SGHDN and CDR2 FVKESK. This CDR3 contains 13 residues. For the CDR3, the DNA is TGTGCCAGCAGCCAACAGGACAGCACTGAAGCTTCCTTT. It is translated as CASSQQDSTEASF.

Here the CDR3 reads CASSDWASGRNTGELFF. CDR3 nucleotide sequence: TGTGCCAGCAGTGATTGGGCTAGCGGGAGGAACACCGGGGAGCTGTTTTTT. The chain couples TRBV2 to TRBJ2-2; TRBD2 matches 10 bases. There are 17 residues in the CDR3. Germline CDR1 and CDR2: SNHLY and FYNNEI. With V trimmed by 3 bases and J by 1 base, 5 bases remained unmatched.

This clone was counted once. The gene calls are TRBV15 and TRBJ2-3, with TRBD2 matching over 14 bases. Per germline, CDR1 LNHNV and CDR2 YYDKDF (reference sequence). V dropped 1 base and J dropped 2; count of bases not matched to a gene: 2. The CDR3 has 17 amino acids. In DNA form, the CDR3 reads TGTGCCACCAGCAGAGGACTAGCGGGAGGGTACACAGATACGCAGTATTTT. Amino acids: CATSRGLAGGYTDTQYF.